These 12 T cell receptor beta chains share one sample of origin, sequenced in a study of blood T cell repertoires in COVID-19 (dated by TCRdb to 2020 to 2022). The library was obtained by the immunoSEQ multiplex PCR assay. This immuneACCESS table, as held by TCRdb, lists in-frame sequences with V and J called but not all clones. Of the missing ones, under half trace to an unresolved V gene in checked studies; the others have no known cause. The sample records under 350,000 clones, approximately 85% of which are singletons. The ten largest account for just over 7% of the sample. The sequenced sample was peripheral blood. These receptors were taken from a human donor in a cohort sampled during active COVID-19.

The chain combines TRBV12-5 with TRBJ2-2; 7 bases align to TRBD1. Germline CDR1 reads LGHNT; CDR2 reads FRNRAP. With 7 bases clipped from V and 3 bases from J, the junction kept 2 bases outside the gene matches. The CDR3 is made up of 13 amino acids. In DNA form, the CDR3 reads TGTGCTAGTGCGGGGACAGACACCGGGGAGCTGTTTTTT. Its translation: CASAGTDTGELFF. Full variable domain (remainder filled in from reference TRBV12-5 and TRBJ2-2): DARVTQTPRHKVTEMGQEVTMRCQPILGHNTVFWYRQTMMQGLELLAYFRNRAPLDDSGMPKDRFSAEMPDATLATLKIQPSEPRDSAVYFCASAGTDTGELFFGEGSRLTVL.

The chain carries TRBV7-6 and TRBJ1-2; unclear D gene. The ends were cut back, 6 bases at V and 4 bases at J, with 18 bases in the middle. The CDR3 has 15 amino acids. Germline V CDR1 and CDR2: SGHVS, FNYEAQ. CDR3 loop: CASSPEAGEGYGYTF. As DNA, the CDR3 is TGTGCCAGCAGTCCAGAGGCCGGGGAAGGCTATGGCTACACCTTC.

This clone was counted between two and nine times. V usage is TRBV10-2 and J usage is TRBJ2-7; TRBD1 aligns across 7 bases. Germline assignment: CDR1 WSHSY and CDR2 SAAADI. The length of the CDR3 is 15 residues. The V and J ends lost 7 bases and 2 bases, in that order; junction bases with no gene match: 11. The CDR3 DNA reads TGCGCCAGCACCTTCGACAGGGACCAGCCCTACGAGCAGTACTTC. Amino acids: CASTFDRDQPYEQYF.

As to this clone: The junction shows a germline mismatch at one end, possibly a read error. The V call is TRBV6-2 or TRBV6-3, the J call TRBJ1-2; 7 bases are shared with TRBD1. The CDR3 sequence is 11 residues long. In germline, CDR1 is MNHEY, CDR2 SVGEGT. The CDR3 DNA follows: TGTGCCAGCAGTTACCCGACAGGGTTTCGCTTC. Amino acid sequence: CASSYPTGFRF.

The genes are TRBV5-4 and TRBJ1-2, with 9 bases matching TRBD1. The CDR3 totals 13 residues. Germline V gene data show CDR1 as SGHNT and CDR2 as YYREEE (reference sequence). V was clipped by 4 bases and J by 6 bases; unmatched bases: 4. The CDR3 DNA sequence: TGTGCCAGCAGCCAACAGGGGGCGGATGGCTACACCTTC. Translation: CASSQQGADGYTF.

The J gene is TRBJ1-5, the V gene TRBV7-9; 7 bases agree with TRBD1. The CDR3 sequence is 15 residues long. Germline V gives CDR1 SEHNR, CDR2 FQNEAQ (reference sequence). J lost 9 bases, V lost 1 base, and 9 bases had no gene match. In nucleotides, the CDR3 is TGTGCCAGCAGCTTAGACCGGGACAGCGGAGGGCCCCAGCATTTT. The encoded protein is CASSLDRDSGGPQHF.

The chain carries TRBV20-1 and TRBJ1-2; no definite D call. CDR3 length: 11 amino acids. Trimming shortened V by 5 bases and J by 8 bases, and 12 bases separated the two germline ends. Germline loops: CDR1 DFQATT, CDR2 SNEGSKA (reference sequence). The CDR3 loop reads CSASPDYGYTF. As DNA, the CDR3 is TGCAGTGCTTCCCCAGATTACGGCTACACCTTC.

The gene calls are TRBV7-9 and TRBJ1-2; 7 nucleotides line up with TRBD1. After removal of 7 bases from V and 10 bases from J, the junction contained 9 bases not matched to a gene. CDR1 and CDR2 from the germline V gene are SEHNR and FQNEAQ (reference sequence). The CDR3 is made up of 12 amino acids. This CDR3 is CASTQGVYDYTF. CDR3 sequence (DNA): TGTGCCAGCACCCAGGGGGTCTACGACTACACCTTC. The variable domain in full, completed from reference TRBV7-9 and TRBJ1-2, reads DTGVSQNPRHKITKRGQNVTFRCDPISEHNRLYWYRQTLGQGPEFLTYFQNEAQLEKSRLLSDRFSAERPKGSFSTLEIQRTEQGDSAMYLCASTQGVYDYTFGSGTRLTVV.

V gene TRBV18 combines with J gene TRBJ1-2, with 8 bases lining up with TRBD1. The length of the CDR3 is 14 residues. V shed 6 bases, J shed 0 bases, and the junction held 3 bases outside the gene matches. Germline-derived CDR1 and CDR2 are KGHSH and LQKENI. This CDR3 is CASSQDRANYGYTF. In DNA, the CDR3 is TGTGCCAGCTCCCAGGACAGGGCTAACTATGGCTACACCTTC.

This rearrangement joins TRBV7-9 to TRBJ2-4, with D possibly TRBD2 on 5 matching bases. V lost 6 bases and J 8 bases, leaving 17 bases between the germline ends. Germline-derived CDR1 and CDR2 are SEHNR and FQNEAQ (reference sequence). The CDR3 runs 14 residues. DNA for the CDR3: TGTGCCAGCAGTCATGTGGACGGGGTGGACATTCAGTACTTC. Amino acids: CASSHVDGVDIQYF.

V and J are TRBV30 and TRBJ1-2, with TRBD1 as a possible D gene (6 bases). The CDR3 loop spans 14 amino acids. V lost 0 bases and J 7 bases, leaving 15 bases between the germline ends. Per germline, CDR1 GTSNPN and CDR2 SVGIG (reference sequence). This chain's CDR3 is CAWSVAGAMFGYTF. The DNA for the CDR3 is TGTGCCTGGAGTGTTGCAGGGGCAATGTTTGGCTACACCTTC. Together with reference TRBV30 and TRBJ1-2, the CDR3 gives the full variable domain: SQTIHQWPATLVQPVGSPLSLECTVEGTSNPNLYWYRQAAGRGLQLLFYSVGIGQISSEVPQNLSASRPQDRQFILSSKKLLLSDSGFYLCAWSVAGAMFGYTFGSGTRLTVV.

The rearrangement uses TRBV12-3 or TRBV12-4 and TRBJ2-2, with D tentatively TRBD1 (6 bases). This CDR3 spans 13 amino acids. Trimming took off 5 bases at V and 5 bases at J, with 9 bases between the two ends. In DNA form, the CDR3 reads TGTGCCAGCAGTCAGAGGGGGACCGGGGAGCTGTTTTTT. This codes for CASSQRGTGELFF.